The T cell receptor beta chain described here comes from a study of T-cell reconstitution after alpha-beta-depleted transplantation in children listed by TCRdb under 2016. Broadly, across the study: Using TCR repertoire profiling, the study followed T-cell immune reconstitution in a quantitative way in children after TCRalphabeta/CD19-depleted allogeneic hematopoietic cell transplantation. The research as a whole found: In some patients, the high TCRbeta diversity seen at day 60 was put down to recipient T cells and intrathymic progenitors that had survived conditioning. Over the following months the frequencies of hyperexpanded clones went down, and after one year T-cell counts and TCRbeta diversity were mostly credited to newly produced T cells. Apparently early alphabetaT-cell count recovery about two months after transplant reportedly relied on only several hundred rapidly expanded clones derived from non-depleted graft cells.

In the germline V gene (reference sequence), CDR1 corresponds to DFQATT and CDR2 to SNEGSKA. The CDR3 holds 15 amino acids from the cysteine to the phenylalanine. Only the CDR3 DNA is retained, 45 bases long and in frame from the first base. Clipping removes 6 bases from V and 5 bases from J, with 13 as the unmatched junction base count. A few counts support this clonotype. Its antigen has not been determined. There are no base qualities to consult, and no much larger clone falls within one base. The library relied on PCR. Sequencing was performed on an Illumina HiSeq 2500. TCR library preparation used molecular barcoding, with unique molecular identifiers applied to normalize quantification of the TCRbeta repertoire. TCRdb cleaned the public reads at Q25 with fastp, built clones with MiXCR and kept in-frame beta chains. A single entry per CDR3 protein holds the most common genes and DNA from its merged rows. The sample data list fewer than 550,000 distinct CDR3 sequences, and over 10% of these were observed just once. Around 15% of the sample is taken by the ten largest.

This specimen's treatment or condition label, interpreted: allogeneic hematopoietic cell transplantation with graft depleted of TCRalphabeta T cells and CD19 B cells. The transplant recipients were children given TCRalphabeta/CD19-depleted allogeneic hematopoietic cell grafts. The specimen was PBMCs, mostly from graft donor cells, collected 180 days after TCRalphabeta/CD19-depleted stem cell transplant. The TCR originated in a female patient under 10 years old who had a stem cell transplant for aplastic anemia, so the T cells may come from the graft donor. Recombination joined TRBV20-1 with TRBJ2-7; 10 of the junction bases match TRBD2. Here the CDR3 is given as CSAFISGRAVHEQYF. The nucleotide sequence is TGCAGTGCGTTTATAAGCGGGAGGGCCGTCCACGAGCAGTACTTC.